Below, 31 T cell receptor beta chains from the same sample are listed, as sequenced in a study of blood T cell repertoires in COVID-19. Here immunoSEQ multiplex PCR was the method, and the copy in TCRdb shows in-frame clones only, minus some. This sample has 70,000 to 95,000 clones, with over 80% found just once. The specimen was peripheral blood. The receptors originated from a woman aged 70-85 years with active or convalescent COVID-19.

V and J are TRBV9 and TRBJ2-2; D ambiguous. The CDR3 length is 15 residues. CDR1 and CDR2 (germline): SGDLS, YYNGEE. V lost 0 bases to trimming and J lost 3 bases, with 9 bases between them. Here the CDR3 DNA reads TGTGCCAGCAGCGTAGTTGACACCTACACCGGGGAGCTGTTTTTT. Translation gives CASSVVDTYTGELFF.

CDR3 bases: TGTGCCAGCAGTCGCCCGGGGAGCAATCAGCCCCAGCATTTT. It is translated as CASSRPGSNQPQHF. The chain joins TRBV28 to TRBJ1-5; D remains ambiguous. The CDR3 totals 14 residues. V lost 5 bases and J 1 base, leaving 9 bases between the germline ends. Looked up from germline, CDR1 is MDHEN and CDR2 is SYDVKM.

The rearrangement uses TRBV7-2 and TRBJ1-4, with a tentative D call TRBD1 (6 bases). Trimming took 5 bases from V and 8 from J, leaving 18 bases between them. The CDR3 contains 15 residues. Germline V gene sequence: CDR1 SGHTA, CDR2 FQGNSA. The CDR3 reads CASSVGGRIVEKLFF. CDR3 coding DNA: TGTGCCAGCAGCGTAGGGGGGCGTATTGTAGAAAAACTGTTTTTT.

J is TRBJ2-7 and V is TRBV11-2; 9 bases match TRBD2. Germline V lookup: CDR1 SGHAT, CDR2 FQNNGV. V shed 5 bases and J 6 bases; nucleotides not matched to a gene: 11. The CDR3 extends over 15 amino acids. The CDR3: CASSRPGTSSPEQYF. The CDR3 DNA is TGTGCCAGCAGCCGCCCCGGGACTAGCTCTCCCGAGCAGTACTTC. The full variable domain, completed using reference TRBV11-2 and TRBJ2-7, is EAGVAQSPRYKIIEKRQSVAFWCNPISGHATLYWYQQILGQGPKLLIQFQNNGVVDDSQLPKDRFSAERLKGVDSTLKIQPAKLEDSAVYLCASSRPGTSSPEQYFGPGTRLTVT.

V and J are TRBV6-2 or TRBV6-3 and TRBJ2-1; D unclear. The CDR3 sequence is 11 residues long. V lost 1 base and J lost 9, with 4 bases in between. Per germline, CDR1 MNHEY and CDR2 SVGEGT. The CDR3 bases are TGTGCCAGCAGTTACTTGGCTGAGCAGTTCTTC. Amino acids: CASSYLAEQFF.

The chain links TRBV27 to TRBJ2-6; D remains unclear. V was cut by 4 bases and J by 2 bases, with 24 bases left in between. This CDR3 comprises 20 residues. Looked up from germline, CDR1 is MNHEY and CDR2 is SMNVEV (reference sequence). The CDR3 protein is CASSSIKAMTPRAGANVLTF. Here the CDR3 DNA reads TGTGCCAGCAGTTCGATAAAGGCGATGACCCCTCGGGCTGGGGCCAACGTCCTGACTTTC.

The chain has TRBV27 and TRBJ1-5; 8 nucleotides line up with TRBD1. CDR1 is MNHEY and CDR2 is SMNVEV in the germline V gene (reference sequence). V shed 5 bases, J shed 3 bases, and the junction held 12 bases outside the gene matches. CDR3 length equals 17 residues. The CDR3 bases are TGTGCCAGCAGTCCTTCTCCGGACAGGGCTCCCAATCAGCCCCAGCATTTT. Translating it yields CASSPSPDRAPNQPQHF.

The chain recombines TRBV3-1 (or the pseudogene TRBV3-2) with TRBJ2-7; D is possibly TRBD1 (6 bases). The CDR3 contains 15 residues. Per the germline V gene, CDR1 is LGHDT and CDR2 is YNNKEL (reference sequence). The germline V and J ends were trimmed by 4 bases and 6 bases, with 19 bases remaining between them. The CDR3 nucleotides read TGTGCCAGCAGCCCGAACAGGGATCCTTTACGCGAGCAGTACTTC. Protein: CASSPNRDPLREQYF.

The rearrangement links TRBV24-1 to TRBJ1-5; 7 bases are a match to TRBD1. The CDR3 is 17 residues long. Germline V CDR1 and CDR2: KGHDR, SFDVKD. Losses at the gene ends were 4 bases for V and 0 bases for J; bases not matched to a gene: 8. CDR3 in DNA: TGTGCCACCAGTGACCTGACAGGGCAGCGTAGCAATCAGCCCCAGCATTTT. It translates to CATSDLTGQRSNQPQHF.

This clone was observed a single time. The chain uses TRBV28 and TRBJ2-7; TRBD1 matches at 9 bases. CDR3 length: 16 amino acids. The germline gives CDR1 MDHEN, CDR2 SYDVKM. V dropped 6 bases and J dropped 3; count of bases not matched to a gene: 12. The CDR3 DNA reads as TGTGCCAGCAGGAGACGGACAGGGGACGGGCGCTACGAGCAGTACTTC. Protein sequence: CASRRRTGDGRYEQYF.

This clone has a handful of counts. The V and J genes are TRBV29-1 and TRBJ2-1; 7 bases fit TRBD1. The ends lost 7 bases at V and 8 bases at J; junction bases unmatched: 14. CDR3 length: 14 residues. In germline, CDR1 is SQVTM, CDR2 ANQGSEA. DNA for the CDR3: TGCAGCGCCCAGACAGGGCCCGCCGGGGATGAGCAGTTCTTC. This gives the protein CSAQTGPAGDEQFF.

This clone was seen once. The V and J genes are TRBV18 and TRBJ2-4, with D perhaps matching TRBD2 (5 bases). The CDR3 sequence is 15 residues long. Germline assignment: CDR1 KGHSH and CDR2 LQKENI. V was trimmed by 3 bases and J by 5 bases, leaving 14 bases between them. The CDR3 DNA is TGTGCCAGCTCACCGCCGGGATTCGCCCAAAACATTCAGTACTTC. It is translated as CASSPPGFAQNIQYF. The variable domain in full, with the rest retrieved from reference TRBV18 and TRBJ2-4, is NAGVMQNPRHLVRRRGQEARLRCSPMKGHSHVYWYRQLPEEGLKFMVYLQKENIIDESGMPKERFSAEFPKEGPSILRIQQVVRGDSAAYFCASSPPGFAQNIQYFGAGTRLSVL.

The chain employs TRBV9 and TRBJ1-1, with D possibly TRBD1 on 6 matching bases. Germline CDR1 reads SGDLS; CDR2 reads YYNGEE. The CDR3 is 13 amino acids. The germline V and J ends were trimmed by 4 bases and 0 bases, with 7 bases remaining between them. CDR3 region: CASSRTVNTEAFF. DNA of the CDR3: TGTGCCAGCAGCCGGACAGTGAACACTGAAGCTTTCTTT.

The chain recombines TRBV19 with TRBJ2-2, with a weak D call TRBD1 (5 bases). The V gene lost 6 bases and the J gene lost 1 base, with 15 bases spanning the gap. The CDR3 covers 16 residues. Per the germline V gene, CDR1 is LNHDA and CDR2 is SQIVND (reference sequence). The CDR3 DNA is TGTGCCAGTAGGACCCGACAGACCCAGAACACCGGGGAGCTGTTTTTT. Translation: CASRTRQTQNTGELFF.

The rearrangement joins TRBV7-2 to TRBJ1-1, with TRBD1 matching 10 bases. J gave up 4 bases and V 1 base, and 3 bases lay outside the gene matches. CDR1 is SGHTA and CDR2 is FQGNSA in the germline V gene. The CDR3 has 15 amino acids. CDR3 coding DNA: TGTGCCAGCAGCTTAGGGACAGGGGGTGGCACTGAAGCTTTCTTT. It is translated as CASSLGTGGGTEAFF.

The CDR3 loop reads CASSQMAGGLDTQYF. CDR3 nucleotides: TGTGCCAGCTCGCAGATGGCAGGGGGATTGGATACGCAGTATTTT. J is TRBJ2-3 and V is TRBV18; 7 bases are a match to TRBD1. The CDR3 has 15 amino acids. V trimming: 6 bases; J trimming: 6 bases; junction bases outside the gene matches: 12. Per germline, CDR1 KGHSH and CDR2 LQKENI.

CDR3 sequence: CASSPRLGRINNEQFF. CDR3 coding DNA: TGTGCCAGCAGCCCGAGGCTAGGCCGAATCAACAATGAGCAGTTCTTC. The chain employs TRBV4-2 and TRBJ2-1; D gene ambiguous. CDR1 is LGHNA and CDR2 is YNFKEQ in the germline V gene. CDR3 length equals 16 residues. Deletions cut 4 bases from V and 5 bases from J, with 18 bases between.

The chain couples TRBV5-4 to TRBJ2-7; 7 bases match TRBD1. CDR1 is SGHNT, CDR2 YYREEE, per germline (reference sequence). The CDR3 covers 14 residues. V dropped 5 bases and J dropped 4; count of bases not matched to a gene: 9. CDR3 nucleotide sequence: TGTGCCAGCAGACTGAAGGGGGCCGGTTACGAGCAGTACTTC. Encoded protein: CASRLKGAGYEQYF.

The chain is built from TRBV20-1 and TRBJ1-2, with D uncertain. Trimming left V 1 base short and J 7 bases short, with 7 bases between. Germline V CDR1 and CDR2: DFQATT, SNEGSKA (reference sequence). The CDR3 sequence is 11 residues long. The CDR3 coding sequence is TGCAGTGCTAGAGGGGGAGGTGGCTACACCTTC. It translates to CSARGGGGYTF.

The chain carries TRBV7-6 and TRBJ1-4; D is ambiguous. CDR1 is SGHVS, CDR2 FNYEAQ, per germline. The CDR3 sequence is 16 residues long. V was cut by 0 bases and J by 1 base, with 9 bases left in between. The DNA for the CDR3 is TGTGCCAGCAGCTTAGCGGCATCAGGAACTAATGAAAAACTGTTTTTT. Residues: CASSLAASGTNEKLFF.

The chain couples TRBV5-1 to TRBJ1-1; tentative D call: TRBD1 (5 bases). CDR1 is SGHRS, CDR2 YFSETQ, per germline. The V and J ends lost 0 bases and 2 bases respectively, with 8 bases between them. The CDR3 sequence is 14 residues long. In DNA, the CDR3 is TGCGCCAGCAGCTTGGAGGGGCGAAACACTGAAGCTTTCTTT. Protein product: CASSLEGRNTEAFF. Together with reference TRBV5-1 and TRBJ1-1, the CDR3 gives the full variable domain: KAGVTQTPRYLIKTRGQQVTLSCSPISGHRSVSWYQQTPGQGLQFLFEYFSETQRNKGNFPGRFSGRQFSNSRSEMNVSTLELGDSALYLCASSLEGRNTEAFFGQGTRLTVV.

The CDR3 sequence is CASNGGLSTDTQYF. In DNA form, the CDR3 reads TGTGCCAGCAACGGTGGACTTAGCACAGATACGCAGTATTTT. This chain connects TRBV2 to TRBJ2-3; D may be TRBD2 (5 bases). The CDR3 has 14 residues. Germline CDR1 reads SNHLY; CDR2 reads FYNNEI. Trimming took off 7 bases at V and 0 bases at J, with 11 bases between the two ends. The complete variable domain, with remaining parts taken from reference TRBV2 and TRBJ2-3, reads EPEVTQTPSHQVTQMGQEVILRCVPISNHLYFYWYRQILGQKVEFLVSFYNNEISEKSEIFDDQFSVERPDGSNFTLKIRSTKLEDSAMYFCASNGGLSTDTQYFGPGTRLTVL.

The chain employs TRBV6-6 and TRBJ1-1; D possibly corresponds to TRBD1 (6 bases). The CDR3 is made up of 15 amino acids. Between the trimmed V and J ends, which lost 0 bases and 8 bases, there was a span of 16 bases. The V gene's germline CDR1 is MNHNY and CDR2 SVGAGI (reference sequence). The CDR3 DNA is TGTGCCAGCAGTTACTCGAGACAGGCTCGGAGAGAAGCTTTCTTT. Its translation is CASSYSRQARREAFF.

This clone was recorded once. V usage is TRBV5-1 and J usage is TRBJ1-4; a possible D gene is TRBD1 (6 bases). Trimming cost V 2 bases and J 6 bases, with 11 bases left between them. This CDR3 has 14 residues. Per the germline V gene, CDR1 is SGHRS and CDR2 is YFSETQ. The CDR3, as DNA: TGCGCCAGCAGCTTAGGGGGTCAGGATGAAAAACTGTTTTTT. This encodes CASSLGGQDEKLFF. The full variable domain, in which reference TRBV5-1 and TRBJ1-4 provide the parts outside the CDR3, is KAGVTQTPRYLIKTRGQQVTLSCSPISGHRSVSWYQQTPGQGLQFLFEYFSETQRNKGNFPGRFSGRQFSNSRSEMNVSTLELGDSALYLCASSLGGQDEKLFFGSGTQLSVL.

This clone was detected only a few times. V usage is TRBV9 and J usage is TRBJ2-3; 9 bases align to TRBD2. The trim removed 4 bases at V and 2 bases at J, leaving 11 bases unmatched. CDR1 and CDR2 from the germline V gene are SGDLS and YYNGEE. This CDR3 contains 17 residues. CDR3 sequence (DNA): TGTGCCAGCAGCCTAACATCGGGACTAGCAATCACAGATACGCAGTATTTT. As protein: CASSLTSGLAITDTQYF.

The CDR3 DNA follows: TGTGCCAGCAGAGAACAGGGGATTAGCAATCAGCCCCAGCATTTT. Translation: CASREQGISNQPQHF. This chain joins TRBV6-6 and TRBJ1-5; TRBD1 matches 7 bases. Germline V CDR1 and CDR2: MNHNY, SVGAGI (reference sequence). J lost 0 bases, V lost 6 bases, and 5 bases had no gene match. This CDR3 contains 15 residues.

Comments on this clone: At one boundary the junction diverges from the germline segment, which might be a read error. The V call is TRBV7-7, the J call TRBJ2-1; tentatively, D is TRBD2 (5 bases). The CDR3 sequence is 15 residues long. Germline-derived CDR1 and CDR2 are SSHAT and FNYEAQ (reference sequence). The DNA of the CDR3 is TGTGCTAGCAGCCGGGGATCGGACTTCTACAATGAGCAGTTCTTC. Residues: CASSRGSDFYNEQFF.

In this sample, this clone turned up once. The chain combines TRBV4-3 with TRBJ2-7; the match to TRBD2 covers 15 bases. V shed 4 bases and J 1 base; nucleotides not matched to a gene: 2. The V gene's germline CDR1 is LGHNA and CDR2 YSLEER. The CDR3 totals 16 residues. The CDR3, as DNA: TGCGCCAGCAGCCGGGGACTAGCGGGGGGATCCTACGAGCAGTACTTC. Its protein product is CASSRGLAGGSYEQYF.

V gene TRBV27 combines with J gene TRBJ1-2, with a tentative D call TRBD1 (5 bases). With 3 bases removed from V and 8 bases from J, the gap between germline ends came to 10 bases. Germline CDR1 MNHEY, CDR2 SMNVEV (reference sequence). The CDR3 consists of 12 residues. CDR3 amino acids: CASSLEGVGYTF. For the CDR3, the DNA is TGTGCCAGCAGTTTGGAAGGGGTGGGCTACACCTTC.

This chain's CDR3 is CASSRRGAAGNTIYF. The CDR3 DNA reads as TGTGCCAGCAGTCGACGGGGGGCCGCTGGAAACACCATATATTTT. V usage is TRBV7-9 and J usage is TRBJ1-3; a possible D gene is TRBD1 (6 bases). Germline-derived CDR1 and CDR2 are SEHNR and FQNEAQ (reference sequence). V was pared by 6 bases and J by 2 bases, with 14 bases between. The CDR3 covers 15 residues.

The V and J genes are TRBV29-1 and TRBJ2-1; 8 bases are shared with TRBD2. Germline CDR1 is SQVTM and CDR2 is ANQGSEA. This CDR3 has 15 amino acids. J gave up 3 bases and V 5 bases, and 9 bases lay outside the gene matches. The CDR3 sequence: CSVQSQRGLYNEQFF. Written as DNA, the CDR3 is TGCAGCGTTCAATCCCAGCGGGGGCTCTACAATGAGCAGTTCTTC.